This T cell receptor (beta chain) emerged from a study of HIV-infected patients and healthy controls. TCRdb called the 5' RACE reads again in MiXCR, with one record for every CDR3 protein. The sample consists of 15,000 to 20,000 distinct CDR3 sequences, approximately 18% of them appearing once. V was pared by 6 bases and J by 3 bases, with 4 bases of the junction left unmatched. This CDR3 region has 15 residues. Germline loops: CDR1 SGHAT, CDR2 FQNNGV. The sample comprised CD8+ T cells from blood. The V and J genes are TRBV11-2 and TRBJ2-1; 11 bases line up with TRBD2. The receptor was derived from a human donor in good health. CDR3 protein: CASRFLAGGYNEQFF. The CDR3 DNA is TGTGCCAGCAGATTCCTAGCGGGAGGCTACAATGAGCAGTTCTTC. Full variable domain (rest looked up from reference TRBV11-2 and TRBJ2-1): EAGVAQSPRYKIIEKRQSVAFWCNPISGHATLYWYQQILGQGPKLLIQFQNNGVVDDSQLPKDRFSAERLKGVDSTLKIQPAKLEDSAVYLCASRFLAGGYNEQFFGPGTRLTVL.